The following is a TCR beta chain sequence with its context. This sample stems from a study of blood T cell repertoires in COVID-19. Background on the study: Material from acute and convalescent COVID-19 was sourced from the United States, Italy and Spain.

Germline CDR1 reads SGHTS; CDR2 reads YDEGEE. The CDR3 consists of 13 residues. The ends were cut back, 6 bases at V and 11 bases at J, with 15 bases in the middle. Cohorts were based on clinical histories the participants reported. Clones were read by immunoSEQ multiplex PCR, and TCRdb kept only the in-frame ones, dropping some. This table holds about 440,000 clones, less than 95% found once. The J gene is TRBJ1-6, the V gene TRBV5-8, with D possibly being TRBD1 (6 bases). The sequence was collected from a young man who had recovered from COVID-19. The sequenced material came from PBMCs or T cells enriched from blood (not recorded which). The CDR3 nucleotides are TGTGCCAGCACCCGGTGGGAGGGGGCACCCCTCCACTTT. Translated, it gives CASTRWEGAPLHF.